These 14 T cell receptor beta chains originate from one sample sequenced in a study of CD8 T cells in ankylosing spondylitis. Study-wide findings and caveats: Ankylosing spondylitis blood appeared to carry a characteristic TCR beta motif of roughly 8 highly homologous variants.

The antigens of these receptors remain unknown. TCRdb re-called the 5' RACE reads through MiXCR, storing one row per CDR3 protein. Found here are fewer than 550,000 distinct CDR3 sequences, over 4% of them singletons; the top ten hold under 4.5%. The sample comprised blood, either unsorted or a sorted T cell fraction (not recorded which). The receptors shown here come from a male donor with ankylosing spondylitis.

This clonotype has a count of ten or more. The chain combines TRBV27 with TRBJ1-1; the D gene is possibly TRBD1 (6 bases). The V gene's germline CDR1 is MNHEY and CDR2 SMNVEV (reference sequence). V was pared by 6 bases and J by 4 bases, with 12 bases between. This CDR3 spans 13 amino acids. The CDR3 region has the DNA TGTGCCAGCAGGCCACAGGGTTCCACTGAAGCTTTCTTT. It is translated as CASRPQGSTEAFF.

This clonotype came up a few times. The chain carries TRBV12-3 or TRBV12-4 and TRBJ2-1; TRBD2 aligns across 15 bases. This CDR3 region has 19 residues. V shed 5 bases and J 2 bases; nucleotides not matched to a gene: 10. The CDR3 loop reads CASSPWTSGGGTPYNEQFF. CDR3 nucleotides: TGTGCCAGCAGTCCCTGGACTAGCGGGGGGGGAACCCCCTACAATGAGCAGTTCTTC.

This clonotype was recorded a few times. The rearrangement uses TRBV20-1 and TRBJ2-5, with 9 bases that match TRBD2. This CDR3 has 15 residues. Looked up from germline, CDR1 is DFQATT and CDR2 is SNEGSKA (reference sequence). V trimming: 2 bases; J trimming: 4 bases; junction bases outside the gene matches: 8. For the CDR3, the DNA is TGCAGTGCTAGACGGCGGGAGGGCCCTGGAGAGACCCAGTACTTC. Residues: CSARRREGPGETQYF.

This clonotype was recorded at least ten times. Here the CDR3 DNA reads TGTGCCAGCACCGAGACACGGGGGGCCAGCTACAATGAGCAGTTCTTC. Protein sequence: CASTETRGASYNEQFF. The rearrangement joins TRBV21-1 to TRBJ2-1; the D segment call TRBD1 is taken from the table without a DNA check. TRBV21-1 is a listed pseudogene. The CDR3 runs 16 residues.

This clonotype has just a few counts. This chain joins TRBV21-1 and TRBJ1-2. TRBV21-1 is assigned pseudogene status. The CDR3 contains 14 residues. In DNA form, the CDR3 reads TGTGCCAGCAGCAAAGTCACGGGGTGGCATGGCTACACCTTC. This translates into CASSKVTGWHGYTF.

This clonotype was seen ten or more times. The chain combines TRBV6-1 with TRBJ1-4; TRBD1 matches 9 bases. J was trimmed by 6 bases and V by 5 bases; bases with no gene match: 4. CDR3 size: 14 residues. The germline gives CDR1 MNHNS, CDR2 SASEGT. The CDR3 here is CASSRTGEDEKLFF. CDR3 nucleotides: TGTGCCAGCAGTCGGACAGGGGAGGATGAAAAACTGTTTTTT.

Many counts were recorded for this clonotype. The genes are TRBV20-1 and TRBJ2-2, with TRBD2 matching over 9 bases. After removal of 0 bases from V and 6 bases from J, the junction contained 5 bases not matched to a gene. The CDR3 loop spans 15 amino acids. The germline V gene has CDR1 DFQATT and CDR2 SNEGSKA (reference sequence). CDR3 in DNA: TGCAGTGCTAGAGATCCTCGCGGGGGGGCCGGGGAGCTGTTTTTT. Amino acids: CSARDPRGGAGELFF.

In this sample, this clonotype turned up many times. The gene calls are TRBV20-1 and TRBJ1-2; D gene uncertain. The CDR3 consists of 13 residues. Between the trimmed V and J ends, which lost 0 bases and 4 bases, there was a span of 9 bases. Per germline, CDR1 DFQATT and CDR2 SNEGSKA (reference sequence). Here the CDR3 reads CSARERTRYGYTF. The CDR3, as DNA: TGCAGTGCTAGAGAAAGGACCCGCTATGGCTACACCTTC.

This clonotype was picked up many times. This rearrangement joins TRBV27 to TRBJ2-7; 7 bases are a match to TRBD2. This CDR3 has 11 amino acids. The trim removed 8 bases at V and 4 bases at J, leaving 2 bases unmatched. Germline CDR1 reads MNHEY; CDR2 reads SMNVEV (reference sequence). As DNA, the CDR3 is TGTGCCAGCCAGGGAGGGTACGAGCAGTACTTC. The encoded protein is CASQGGYEQYF.

This clonotype was seen many times. V and J are TRBV6-5 and TRBJ2-3; D is undetermined. V lost 2 bases and J lost 0, with 3 bases in between. The CDR3 extends over 13 amino acids. The V gene's germline CDR1 is MNHEY and CDR2 SVGAGI. CDR3 loop: CASSYGSTDTQYF. The DNA for the CDR3 is TGTGCCAGCAGTTACGGTAGCACAGATACGCAGTATTTT.

This clonotype showed up many times. This chain links TRBV9 with TRBJ2-5, with 9 bases fitting TRBD1. V shed 3 bases and J 5 bases; nucleotides not matched to a gene: 5. The germline V gene encodes CDR1 SGDLS and CDR2 YYNGEE. This CDR3 has 14 amino acids. The CDR3 bases are TGTGCCAGCAGCGGACAGGGGGGACGGGAGACCCAGTACTTC. Translating gives CASSGQGGRETQYF. Looking up the rest from reference TRBV9 and TRBJ2-5 gives the full variable domain: DSGVTQTPKHLITATGQRVTLRCSPRSGDLSVYWYQQSLDQGLQFLIQYYNGEERAKGNILERFSAQQFPDLHSELNLSSLELGDSALYFCASSGQGGRETQYFGPGTRLLVL.

This clonotype was seen only a few times. V gene TRBV18 combines with J gene TRBJ2-1; 10 positions match TRBD2. The CDR3 consists of 16 residues. Germline V gives CDR1 KGHSH, CDR2 LQKENI. The J segment lost 0 bases and the V segment lost 3 bases, leaving 2 bases of the junction unmatched. The CDR3 spells CASSPVAGGSYNEQFF. CDR3 in DNA: TGTGCCAGCTCACCGGTAGCGGGAGGCTCCTACAATGAGCAGTTCTTC.

This clonotype was observed many times. The chain uses TRBV5-5 and TRBJ2-1; no definite D call. Looked up from germline, CDR1 is SGHKS and CDR2 is YYEKEE (reference sequence). CDR3 length: 16 residues. Trimming removed 1 base from V and 0 bases from J, with 11 bases in between. CDR3 sequence reads: CASSLSAHSSYNEQFF. The CDR3 coding sequence is TGTGCCAGCAGCTTGTCAGCCCACAGCTCCTACAATGAGCAGTTCTTC.

The chain has TRBV11-2 and TRBJ2-1, with D possibly TRBD2 on 6 matching bases. The CDR3 totals 17 residues. V lost 0 bases and J 5 bases, leaving 17 bases between the germline ends. Germline-derived CDR1 and CDR2 are SGHAT and FQNNGV. This chain's CDR3 is CASSLDHISGGHNEQFF. The CDR3 coding sequence is TGTGCCAGCAGCTTAGATCATATTAGCGGAGGGCACAATGAGCAGTTCTTC.